This T cell receptor (beta chain) was captured by sequencing in a study of shared clonotypes between healthy human individuals (dated by TCRdb to 2018 to 2021). Regarding the study in general: The cohort comprised a couple of women and a few men aged 18 to 49 years. For each donor, CD4 naive and CD4 memory were each run on three plates, CD8 naive on two plates, and CD8 memory on one plate. To estimate repertoire size and how much clonotype sharing occurs between individuals, the study deeply sequenced the blood TCR repertoires of five healthy adults. To increase sequencing depth and limit assay-specific biases, different laboratories used diverse techniques to prepare libraries and sequence TCR repertoires. Each donor's leukapheresis produced roughly between roughly 0.85 and 9 billion PBMCs. Overall results and qualifications from the work: Pairwise subsampling indicated that sequencing depth was expected to affect the degree of clonotype sharing among donors. Higher generation probabilities were observed for clonotypes shared by all four sorted-subset donors than for non-shared clonotypes. The small number of donors limited the genetic and exposure-history diversity represented. Estimated clonotype richness was generally larger for naive than for memory subsets. Only blood was sampled, and tissue TCR repertoires likely differ from those in blood. About 5% of naive CD4, around 4% of naive CD8, approximately 2.2% of memory CD4, and 0.4% of memory CD8 clonotypes were shared across several donors. Even with the large sequencing depth, rarefaction of the sorted-subset datasets indicated that sequencing was incomplete.

Spanning cysteine to phenylalanine, the CDR3 consists of 19 amino acids. Just CDR3 DNA is preserved here, 57 bases in frame from base 1. V ends up 4 bases short and J 6 bases short, with an unmatched junction base count of 18. CDR1 and CDR2, per the germline V gene (reference sequence), are MNHEY and SMNVEV. TCR CDR3 regions were amplified from genomic DNA by multiplex PCR using the deep immunoSEQ assay. Extracted genomic DNA from each cell subset was spread evenly across all wells of several immunoSEQ 96-well plates, with each plate serving as a replicate. For sorted subsets, approximately 200 ng of genomic DNA, equivalent to around 29,000 T cell genomes, went into each replicate PCR. Purified libraries were quantified with a Qubit 3.0 fluorometer, sized on a Bioanalyzer 2100, and re-quantified with the KAPA Library Quantification kit. Each immunoSEQ 96-well plate was sequenced on its own single-read 150-cycle Illumina NextSeq 550 flow cell. The study's own analysis went as follows. The immunoSEQ output contained only junctional sequences without quality scores, so filtering could not match that applied to full-length reads. To assign V/J genes and CDR3, sequences were annotated using PyIR, a Python wrapper for IgBLAST v1.9, with IMGT germline references. Reads were filtered out if the reads had weak V/J assignments (E-value above 1e-6), no CDR3, stop codons, out-of-frame junctions, or ambiguous translated residues. V3J clonotypes were defined by identical inferred V gene, J gene, and CDR3 amino acid sequence. Percentage overlap between repertoires was computed as shared unique clonotypes divided by the size of the smaller repertoire. RTK rarefaction, the Chao1 estimator, and Recon v2.1 estimates of unobserved clonotypes were used to assess repertoire richness. Generation probabilities were computed with OLGA for all TCRbeta clonotypes obtained by the gDNA method from a few donors. The source is immuneACCESS, and TCRdb retained only in-frame sequences with V and J called. Part of the clones is not carried over; for the studies checked, unresolved V genes explain less than half of this, and the remainder is unexplained. V and J calls and clone size are those listed in that table; D and trimming were worked out from the DNA. The sample profile shows around 2,000,000 clones; about 94% of them were found once. The ten most abundant clones make up roughly 1.1% of the sample.

CD8 naive samples were CD45RO-negative cells positively selected for CCR7, giving a CD45RA+CCR7+ population that excluded TemRA cells. Healthy HIV-negative adults with no recently reported acute infections or vaccinations were included as donors. Only Caucasian adults living in Nashville, Tennessee, USA were represented among the donors. Blood was collected by leukapheresis, and PBMCs were isolated by Ficoll-Histopaque density gradient centrifugation and then cryopreserved in liquid nitrogen vapor phase. Purity and quantity of every magnetically sorted T cell population were checked by analytical flow cytometry. Genomic DNA was isolated from every sorted fraction and measured by UV absorbance on a Nanodrop 2000c. To note about this clone: No cognate antigen has been identified for it. Base qualities were left out, and no much larger clone turns up one base away.

Sequencing was done on a sample of naive CD8+ T cells sorted from blood. This specimen's cell subset or site label, interpreted: CD45RA+CCR7+. The source of this sequence is a young man in good health. The chain is assembled from TRBV27 and TRBJ1-6, and TRBD1 matches 7 of the central bases. The CDR3 corresponds to CASSYLTVQGDFANSPLHF. The nucleotides read TGTGCCAGCAGTTACCTGACAGTCCAGGGGGACTTCGCTAATTCACCCCTCCACTTT.